This T cell receptor beta chain was captured in a study of CD8 T cells in ankylosing spondylitis. Study observations and caveats: Blood from ankylosing spondylitis patients appeared to carry a characteristic roughly 8-variant TCR beta motif. A CD8+ phenotype characterized the disease-linked clones, which were relatively rare in peripheral blood.

Quantitative barcoded 5'-RACE was used to prepare TCR beta libraries. One entry per CDR3 protein, called by TCRdb with MiXCR from the 5' RACE reads. The sample comprises fewer than 450,000 distinct CDR3 sequences, 15% to 20% of which are singletons, and 1% rests with the top ten. Comment on this clonotype: The antigen remains undetermined.

This CDR3 contains 11 residues. V lost 1 base to trimming and J lost 8 bases, with 8 bases between them. Germline V gene sequence: CDR1 GTSNPN, CDR2 SVGIG (reference sequence). The chain carries TRBV30 and TRBJ1-1, with D unclear. The sequenced material came from blood, either unsorted or a sorted T cell fraction (not recorded which). This TCR came from a male donor with ankylosing spondylitis. The CDR3 DNA is TGTGCCTGGAGTGGCGGGGTGGAAGCTTTCTTT. Translation: CAWSGGVEAFF.